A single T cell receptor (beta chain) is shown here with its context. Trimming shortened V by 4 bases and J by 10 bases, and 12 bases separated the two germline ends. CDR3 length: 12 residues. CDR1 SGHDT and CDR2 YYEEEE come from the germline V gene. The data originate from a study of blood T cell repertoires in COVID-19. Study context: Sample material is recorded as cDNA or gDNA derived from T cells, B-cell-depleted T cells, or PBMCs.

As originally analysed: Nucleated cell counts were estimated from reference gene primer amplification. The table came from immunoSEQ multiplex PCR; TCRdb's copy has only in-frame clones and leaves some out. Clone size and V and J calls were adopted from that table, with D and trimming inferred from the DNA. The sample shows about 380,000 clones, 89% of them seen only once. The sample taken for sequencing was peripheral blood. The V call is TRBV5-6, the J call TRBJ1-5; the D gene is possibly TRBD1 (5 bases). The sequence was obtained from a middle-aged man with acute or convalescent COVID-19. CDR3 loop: CASSPGGGPQHF. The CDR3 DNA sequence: TGTGCCAGCAGCCCCGGGGGGGGACCCCAGCATTTT.